This entry features one TCR beta chain sequence. TCRdb's copy holds only in-frame clones and misses some; the assay was immunoSEQ multiplex PCR. This sample has around 63,000 clones, with around 81% found just once. The data belong to a study of blood T cell repertoires in COVID-19. The clonotype was recovered from a woman older than 75 with active or convalescent COVID-19. Source material: peripheral blood.

CDR3 nucleotides: TGTGCCAGCAGCTTAAACAACTCCTACGAGCAGTACTTC. As protein: CASSLNNSYEQYF. The chain links TRBV5-5 to TRBJ2-7; unclear D gene. Looked up from germline, CDR1 is SGHKS and CDR2 is YYEKEE (reference sequence). The CDR3 is 13 residues long. V lost 2 bases, J lost 0 bases, and 6 bases lay in between.